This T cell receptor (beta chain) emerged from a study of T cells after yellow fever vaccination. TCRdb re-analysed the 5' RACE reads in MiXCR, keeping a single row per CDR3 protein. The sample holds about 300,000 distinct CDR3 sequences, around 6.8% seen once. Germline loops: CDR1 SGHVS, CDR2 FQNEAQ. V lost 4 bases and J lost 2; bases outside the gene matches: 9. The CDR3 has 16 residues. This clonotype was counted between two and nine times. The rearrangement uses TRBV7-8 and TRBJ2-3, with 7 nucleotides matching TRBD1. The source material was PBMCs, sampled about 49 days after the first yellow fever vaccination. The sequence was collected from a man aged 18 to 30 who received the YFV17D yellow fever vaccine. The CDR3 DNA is TGTGCCAGCAGCTCCCTATCGGACAGGACCACAGATACGCAGTATTTT. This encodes CASSSLSDRTTDTQYF.